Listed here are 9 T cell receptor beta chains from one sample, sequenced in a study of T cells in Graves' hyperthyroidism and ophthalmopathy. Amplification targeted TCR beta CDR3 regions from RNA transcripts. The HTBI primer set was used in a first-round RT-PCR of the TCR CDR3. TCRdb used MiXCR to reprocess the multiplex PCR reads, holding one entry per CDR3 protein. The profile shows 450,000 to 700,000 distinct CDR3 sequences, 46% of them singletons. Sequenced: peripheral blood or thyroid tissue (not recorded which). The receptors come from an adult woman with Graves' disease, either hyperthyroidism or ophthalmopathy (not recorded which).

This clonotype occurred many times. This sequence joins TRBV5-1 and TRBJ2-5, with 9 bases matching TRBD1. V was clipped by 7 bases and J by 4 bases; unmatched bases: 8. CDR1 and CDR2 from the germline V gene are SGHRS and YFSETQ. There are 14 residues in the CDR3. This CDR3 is CASAAQGAGETQYF. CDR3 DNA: TGCGCCAGCGCGGCACAGGGGGCAGGAGAGACCCAGTACTTC.

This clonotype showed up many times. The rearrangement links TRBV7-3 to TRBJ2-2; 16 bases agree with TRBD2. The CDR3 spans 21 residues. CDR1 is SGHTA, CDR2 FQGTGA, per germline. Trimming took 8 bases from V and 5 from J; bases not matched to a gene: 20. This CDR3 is CASPLSPTGLAGGPRTGELFF. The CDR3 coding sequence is TGTGCCAGCCCCTTATCGCCCACGGGACTAGCGGGAGGGCCGAGGACCGGGGAGCTGTTTTTT.

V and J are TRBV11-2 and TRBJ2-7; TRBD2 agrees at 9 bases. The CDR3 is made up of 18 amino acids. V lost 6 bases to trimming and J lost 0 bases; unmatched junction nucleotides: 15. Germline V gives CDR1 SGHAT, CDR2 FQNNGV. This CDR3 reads CASSARDPRRGGSYEQYF. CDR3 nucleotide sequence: TGTGCCAGCAGTGCTAGAGACCCCCGGCGGGGGGGCTCCTACGAGCAGTACTTC.

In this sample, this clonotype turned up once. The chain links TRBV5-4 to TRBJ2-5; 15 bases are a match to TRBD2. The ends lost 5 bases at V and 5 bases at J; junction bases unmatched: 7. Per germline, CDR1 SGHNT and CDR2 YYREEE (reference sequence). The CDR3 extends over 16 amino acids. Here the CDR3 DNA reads TGTGCCAGCAGTGGGGGACTAGCGGGAGGCCGGGAGACCCAGTACTTC. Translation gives CASSGGLAGGRETQYF.

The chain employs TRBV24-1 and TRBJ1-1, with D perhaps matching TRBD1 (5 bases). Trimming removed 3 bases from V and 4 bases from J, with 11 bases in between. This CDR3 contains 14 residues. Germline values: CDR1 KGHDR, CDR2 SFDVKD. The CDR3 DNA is TGTGCCACCAGTGATACCGACAGCACCACTGAAGCTTTCTTT. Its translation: CATSDTDSTTEAFF.

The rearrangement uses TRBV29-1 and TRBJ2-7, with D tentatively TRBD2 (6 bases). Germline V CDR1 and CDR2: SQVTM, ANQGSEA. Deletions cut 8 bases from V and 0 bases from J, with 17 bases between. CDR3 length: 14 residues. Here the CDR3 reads CSLLGGTGSYEQYF. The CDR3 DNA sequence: TGCAGCTTATTAGGCGGGACCGGCTCCTACGAGCAGTACTTC.

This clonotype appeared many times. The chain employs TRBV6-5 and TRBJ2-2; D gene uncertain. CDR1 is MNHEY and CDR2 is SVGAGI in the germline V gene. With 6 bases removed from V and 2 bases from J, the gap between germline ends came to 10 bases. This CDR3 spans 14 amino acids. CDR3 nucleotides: TGTGCCAGCAGCTACCGTTACAACACCGGGGAGCTGTTTTTT. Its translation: CASSYRYNTGELFF.

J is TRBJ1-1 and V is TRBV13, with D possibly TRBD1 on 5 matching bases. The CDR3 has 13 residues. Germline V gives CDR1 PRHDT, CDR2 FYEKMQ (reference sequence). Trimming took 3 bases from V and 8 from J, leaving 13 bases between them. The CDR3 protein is CASSFPGGMEAFF. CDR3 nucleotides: TGTGCCAGCAGCTTCCCTGGGGGGATGGAAGCTTTCTTT.

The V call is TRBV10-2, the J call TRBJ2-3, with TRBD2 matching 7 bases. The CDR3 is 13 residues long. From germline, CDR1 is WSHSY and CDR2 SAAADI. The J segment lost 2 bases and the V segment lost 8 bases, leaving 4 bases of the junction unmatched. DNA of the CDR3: TGCGCCAGCGGCGGGGGACCCACAGATACGCAGTATTTT. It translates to CASGGGPTDTQYF.